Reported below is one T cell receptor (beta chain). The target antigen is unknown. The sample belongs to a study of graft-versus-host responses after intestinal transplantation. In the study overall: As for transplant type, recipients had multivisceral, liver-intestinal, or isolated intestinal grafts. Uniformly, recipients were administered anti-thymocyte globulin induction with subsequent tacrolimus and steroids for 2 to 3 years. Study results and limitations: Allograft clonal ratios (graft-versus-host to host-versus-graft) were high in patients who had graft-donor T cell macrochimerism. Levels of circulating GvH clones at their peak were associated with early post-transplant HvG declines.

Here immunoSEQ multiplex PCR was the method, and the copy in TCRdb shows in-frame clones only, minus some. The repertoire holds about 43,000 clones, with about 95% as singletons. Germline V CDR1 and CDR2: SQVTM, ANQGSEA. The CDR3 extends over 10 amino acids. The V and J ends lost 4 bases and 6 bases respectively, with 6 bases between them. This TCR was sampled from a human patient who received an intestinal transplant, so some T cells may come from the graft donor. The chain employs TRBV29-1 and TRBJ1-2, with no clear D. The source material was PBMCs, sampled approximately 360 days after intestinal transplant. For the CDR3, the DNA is TGCAGCGTTGGAGAGGATGGCTACACCTTC. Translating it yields CSVGEDGYTF.